Given below is one TCR beta chain in context. The antigen is not known. The source of the sample is a study of post-analysis software for immune sequencing data. About the research overall: The disease courses covered relapsing-remitting, secondary progressive and progressive-relapsing multiple sclerosis. Broader study findings: Samples from one preparation batch, clustered by F measure, grouped strongly together.

Included in the TCR beta cDNA libraries were unique molecular identifiers. Approximately 500,000 cDNA molecules were obtained per 1 to 10 million input T cells. Via MiXCR, TCRdb re-called the PCR reads, giving one row per CDR3 protein. This sample yields roughly 620,000 distinct CDR3 sequences, of which 40% to 50% are seen a single time; 1.5% to 2% belongs to the top ten. This receptor was obtained from a girl aged 10 to 17 with multiple sclerosis. Source material: blood.

CDR3 nucleotide sequence: TGTGCCAGCAGCCAGGGGTGGGGCCGAACCTACGAGCAGTACTTC. It codes for CASSQGWGRTYEQYF. The chain uses TRBV7-9 and TRBJ2-7, with a possible D match to TRBD1 (6 bases). The V and J ends lost 5 bases and 2 bases respectively, with 16 bases between them. CDR3 length: 15 residues. Germline CDR1 is SEHNR and CDR2 is FQNEAQ (reference sequence).